The entry that follows covers one TCR beta chain sequence. What it recognizes is unknown. The V and J ends lost 5 bases and 2 bases respectively, with 13 bases between them. CDR1 is SGHNT and CDR2 is YYREEE in the germline V gene (reference sequence). This CDR3 region has 14 residues. TCRdb keeps only in-frame clones here, not all; method: immunoSEQ multiplex PCR. The sample lists 150,000 to 200,000 clones; roughly 91% were seen once. The sample belongs to a study of T cell responses to AZD1222 COVID-19 vaccine. Study-wide findings and caveats: Donors were largely white British and mainly female; clonal diversity was possibly underestimated. Repertoire sampling happened only post peak T cell response. Recipients of two AZD1222 doses showed rising Spike-specific TCR breadth and depth.

The starting material was peripheral blood, obtained 28 days after the second dose of the MenACWY control vaccine. V gene TRBV5-4 combines with J gene TRBJ1-1, with D perhaps matching TRBD1 (5 bases). The TCR was taken from an adult who received the MenACWY meningococcal vaccine as a control. The CDR3 loop is CASSIDRLNTEAFF. Here the CDR3 DNA reads TGTGCCAGCAGTATTGACAGACTCAACACTGAAGCTTTCTTT.